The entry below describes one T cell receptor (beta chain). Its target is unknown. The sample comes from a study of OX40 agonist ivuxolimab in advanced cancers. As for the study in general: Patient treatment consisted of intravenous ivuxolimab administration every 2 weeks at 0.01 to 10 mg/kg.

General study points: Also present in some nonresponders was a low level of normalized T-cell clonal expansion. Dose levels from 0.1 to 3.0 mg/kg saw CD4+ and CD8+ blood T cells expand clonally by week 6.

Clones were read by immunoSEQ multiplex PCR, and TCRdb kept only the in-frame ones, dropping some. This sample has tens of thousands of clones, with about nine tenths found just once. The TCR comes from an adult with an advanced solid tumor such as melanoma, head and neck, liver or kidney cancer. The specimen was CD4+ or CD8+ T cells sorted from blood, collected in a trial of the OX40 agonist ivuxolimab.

CDR3 sequence (DNA): TGTGCTAGTGGAGGACTAGCGGGAGTCACAGATACGCAGTATTTT. It encodes CASGGLAGVTDTQYF. The chain uses TRBV12-5 and TRBJ2-3; TRBD2 matches at 13 bases. The V segment lost 6 bases and the J segment 2 bases; nucleotides outside the gene matches: 2. The CDR3 runs to 15 residues. In germline, CDR1 is LGHNT, CDR2 FRNRAP. The full variable domain, rest sourced from reference TRBV12-5 and TRBJ2-3, is DARVTQTPRHKVTEMGQEVTMRCQPILGHNTVFWYRQTMMQGLELLAYFRNRAPLDDSGMPKDRFSAEMPDATLATLKIQPSEPRDSAVYFCASGGLAGVTDTQYFGPGTRLTVL.